This is a list of T cell receptor beta chains from one sample in a study of cytomegalovirus exposure and HLA in healthy donors. Here immunoSEQ multiplex PCR was the method, and the copy in TCRdb shows in-frame clones only, minus some. In the table there are around 64,000 clones, approximately 81% of which are singletons. Sequenced sample: PBMCs. These receptors all stem from a woman aged 30 to 39 in good health and CMV-seropositive. CDR3s include the opening cysteine and the closing phenylalanine or tryptophan. The D gene is left open where the match is weak. Size is omitted from some rows. Given values are once, few, many or a class for expanded clones.

v_gene	j_gene	abundance	d_gene	CDR3nt	CDR3aa
TRBV30	TRBJ2-1	-	TRBD2	TGTGCCTGTACTAGCGGGAGAAGGGGCTCCTACAATGAGCAGTTCTTC	CACTSGRRGSYNEQFF
TRBV7-9	TRBJ2-1	-	TRBD1	TGTGCCAGCAGCCCCCGACAGGGAGAGCAGTTCTTC	CASSPRQGEQFF
TRBV28	TRBJ1-2	once	-	TGTGCCAGCAGTACATCCGGCGGGGTCGAGGGCTACACCTTC	CASSTSGGVEGYTF
TRBV6-1	TRBJ1-2	-	-	TGTGCCAGCGTATGGGGGGGCCTCTATGGCTACACCTTC	CASVWGGLYGYTF
TRBV28	TRBJ2-7	-	TRBD1	TGTGCCAGCAGGCGGTTGGACAGGGCCGCTTACGAGCAGTACTTC	CASRRLDRAAYEQYF
TRBV4-3	TRBJ2-7	-	TRBD1	TGCGCCAGCAGCCAAAGTCGACAGGGGGCCTACGAGCAGTACTTC	CASSQSRQGAYEQYF
TRBV30	TRBJ1-2	-	-	TGTGCCTGGAGCACAGGGTTTCACTATGGCTACACCTTC	CAWSTGFHYGYTF
TRBV15	TRBJ2-1	-	TRBD2	TGTGCCACCAGCAGAGGCGGGAGTGGCGATGAGCAGTTCTTC	CATSRGGSGDEQFF
TRBV4-2	TRBJ2-3	-	-	TGTGCCAGCAGCCAACAACTAGGAACGGGAGATACGCAGTATTTT	CASSQQLGTGDTQYF
TRBV30	TRBJ1-2	-	TRBD1	TGTGCTTTGGATACAGGGGGGTCCTTCTATGGCTACACCTTC	CALDTGGSFYGYTF
TRBV19	TRBJ2-3	-	-	TGTGCCAGTAGTACGACTAGTATCGCGCAGTATTTT	CASSTTSIAQYF
TRBV4-2	TRBJ2-5	-	-	TGTGCCAGCAGCCAGATGGGGGGGCAGGGAGAGACCCAGTACTTC	CASSQMGGQGETQYF
TRBV6-5	TRBJ2-7	-	TRBD1	TGTGCCAGCAGGTCCCCGGGACAGGGGGTATACGAGCAGTACTTC	CASRSPGQGVYEQYF
TRBV2	TRBJ2-7	-	-	TGTGCCAGCAGTTTTGGACTTGGAGAGCAGTACTTC	CASSFGLGEQYF
TRBV30	TRBJ1-1	-	-	TGTGCCTGGAACAGGAACACTGAAGCTTTCTTT	CAWNRNTEAFF
TRBV6-1	TRBJ1-2	-	TRBD1	TGTGCCAGCAGCCCACGACAGGGGCCTGGCTACACCTTC	CASSPRQGPGYTF
TRBV28	TRBJ1-6	-	-	TGTGCCAGCCGGGAGCCCCGCTCCTATAATTCACCCCTCCACTTT	CASREPRSYNSPLHF
TRBV6-5	TRBJ1-3	-	-	TGTGCCAGCGTGGGGGGAATGGCTGGAAACACCATATATTTT	CASVGGMAGNTIYF
TRBV5-4	TRBJ2-7	-	-	TGTGCCAGCAGCTTAAATAGGGACAAGAGCTCCTACGAGCAGTACTTC	CASSLNRDKSSYEQYF
TRBV5-1	TRBJ2-5	-	TRBD2	TGCGCCAGCAGCTTGGTAGCGGGAGAAGAGACCCAGTACTTC	CASSLVAGEETQYF
TRBV6-1	TRBJ1-1	-	-	TGTGCCAGCACTTGGGGGCCGAACACTGAAGCTTTCTTT	CASTWGPNTEAFF
TRBV27	TRBJ1-1	-	-	TGTGCCAGCACCCCCAGAGAGTCGGGGACTGAAGCTTTCTTT	CASTPRESGTEAFF
TRBV28	TRBJ2-5	-	-	TGTGCCAGCAGCTCAAGCTTCGAGACCCAGTACTTC	CASSSSFETQYF
TRBV12-5	TRBJ1-2	-	-	TGTGCTAGTGGCCACTCAGGGAATCGCGCCTATGGCTACACCTTC	CASGHSGNRAYGYTF
TRBV28	TRBJ2-1	-	-	TGTGCCAGCAGTACCCCAATGAGTGGGAGCTCCTACAATGAGCAGTTCTTC	CASSTPMSGSSYNEQFF
TRBV5-1	TRBJ1-2	-	TRBD1	TGCGCCAGCACTCCGGACAGGGACGGTGGCTACACCTTC	CASTPDRDGGYTF
TRBV7-2	TRBJ2-7	once	-	TGTGCCAGCAGCTCGGAGGGGGGGAACTACGAGCAGTACTTC	CASSSEGGNYEQYF
TRBV10-2	TRBJ1-1	-	TRBD1	TGCGCCAGCAGCCAGGGGGGGAACACTGAAGCTTTCTTT	CASSQGGNTEAFF